This TCR beta chain was profiled in a study of cytomegalovirus exposure and HLA in healthy donors. The V gene lost 3 bases and the J gene lost 7 bases, with 24 bases spanning the gap. Germline lookup yields CDR1 SGHTA and CDR2 FQGNSA. The CDR3 runs 17 residues. Study findings and constraints: The only immune exposure information that was available was CMV serostatus. Reportedly, cytomegalovirus status was diagnosed with high sensitivity and specificity.

13 Jbeta primers and 60 Vbeta primers were used for the PCR. Repertoires were generated with immunoSEQ multiplex PCR, while TCRdb's copy carries only in-frame clones and drops some. The table includes about 150,000 clones, approximately 80% detected once. Concerning this clone: Its antigen is currently unknown.

Participants comprised healthy donors of bone marrow. When sampled, the donors appeared nominally healthy, though they likely had unrecorded immune exposures. Sequencing was done on a sample of PBMCs. The sequence was obtained from a man between 45 and 60 years old in good health and CMV-seropositive. The genes are TRBV7-2 and TRBJ1-2, with D perhaps TRBD1 (6 bases). DNA of the CDR3: TGTGCCAGCAGCTTGAGATTCGGGGCAGGGGAAAGTAGTGGCTACACCTTC. Translated, it gives CASSLRFGAGESSGYTF.